One T cell receptor beta chain is described in this entry. Its antigen remains undetermined. The input lacks base qualities; no much larger clone sits a single base away. These data come from a study of cytomegalovirus exposure and HLA in healthy donors (TCRdb year 2017). Regarding the study in general: The 666 repertoires of the first cohort and the 95 to 150 validation repertoires were produced on the same platform, according to a later analysis. The study aimed to test whether signatures of past pathogen exposure could be identified by cataloging public T cell receptors. The study combined high-throughput TCR immunosequencing, statistical association of individual TCRs with disease status, and machine learning to predict cytomegalovirus infection status. Besides the first cohort of approximately 710 subjects, a separate validation cohort made up of about 120 different subjects was used.

The full study reports these points: The authors suggested that the approach could potentially be extended to other disease states and immunological phenotypes. In both the original and validation cohorts, the classifier was reported to diagnose cytomegalovirus status with high specificity and sensitivity. A later analysis lacked HLA typing for the validation cohort, so it scored co-occurrence in that cohort across all 120 or so repertoires. Most TCR sequences were seen in very few donors, while some public TCRs were found in many individuals. In the study, 150 to 200 TCR beta chains were listed as associated with cytomegalovirus. Three of the identified cytomegalovirus-associated TCR beta chains were confirmed in vitro to be specific for cytomegalovirus antigens. Subsequent analysis determined that TCRs grouped into clusters in the first cohort also showed a tendency toward co-occurrence across the roughly 110 validation repertoires, and approximately 93% of cluster scores exceeded 0.

Libraries were built with the immunoSEQ multiplex PCR assay. The paper's processing steps were these. A statistical classification framework was built for diagnosing cytomegalovirus status from the catalog of TCR beta chain sequences. The table was pulled from immuneACCESS by TCRdb, which kept in-frame rearrangements only. Such tables lose some clones; where checked, under half of the loss comes from unresolved V genes, and the rest has no known cause. V and J calls and clone size are copied from that table; D and trimming were computed from the DNA. This sample holds 150,000 to 250,000 clones; roughly 88% were observed only once. About an eighth of the sample lies in the top ten. The germline V gene sets CDR1 to SGHVS and CDR2 to FQNEAQ. After removal of 2 bases from V and 8 bases from J, the junction retains 10 bases not matched to a gene. The cysteine opens and the phenylalanine closes a CDR3 of 16 amino acids. Only CDR3 DNA remains: 48 bases, in frame from the first base.

The donors were included in the validation cohort of over a hundred subjects, a group kept apart from the 666-subject first cohort. The origin of this receptor is a woman aged 30 to 39 in good health and CMV-seropositive. The chain was built from TRBV7-8 and TRBJ2-1, with 9 bases in between that match TRBD2. The sample was PBMCs. The nucleotide sequence is given as TGTGCCAGCAGCTTAAACCGCGGACTAGCGAAAGATGAGCAGTTCTTC. Translated, it gives CASSLNRGLAKDEQFF.